This T cell receptor beta chain was identified in a study of CD8 T cells in ankylosing spondylitis. Making use of molecular barcodes, quantitative 5'-RACE generated TCR beta libraries. TCRdb re-called the 5' RACE reads through MiXCR, storing one row per CDR3 protein. Of under 200,000 distinct CDR3 sequences in the sample, about an eighth are singletons; the top ten hold approximately 11%. The germline gives CDR1 ENHRY, CDR2 SYGVKD. This CDR3 has 13 amino acids. Deletions cut 6 bases from V and 5 bases from J, with 11 bases between. General observations from the study: Some of these motif variants have turned up before, in reports on reactive arthritis synovial fluid and blood. Clones tied to disease were said to be significantly enriched in matched ankylosing spondylitis synovial fluid.

This clonotype was recorded many times. Its antigen is unidentified. V gene TRBV10-3 combines with J gene TRBJ2-1; the D call may be TRBD1 or TRBD2 (5 bases each). This clonotype originated in a female donor with ankylosing spondylitis or in good health (not recorded which). Sequenced sample: blood, either unsorted or a sorted T cell fraction (not recorded which). The CDR3 DNA sequence: TGTGCCATCAGGGTTGGGACGGACAATGAGCAGTTCTTC. Translated, it gives CAIRVGTDNEQFF.